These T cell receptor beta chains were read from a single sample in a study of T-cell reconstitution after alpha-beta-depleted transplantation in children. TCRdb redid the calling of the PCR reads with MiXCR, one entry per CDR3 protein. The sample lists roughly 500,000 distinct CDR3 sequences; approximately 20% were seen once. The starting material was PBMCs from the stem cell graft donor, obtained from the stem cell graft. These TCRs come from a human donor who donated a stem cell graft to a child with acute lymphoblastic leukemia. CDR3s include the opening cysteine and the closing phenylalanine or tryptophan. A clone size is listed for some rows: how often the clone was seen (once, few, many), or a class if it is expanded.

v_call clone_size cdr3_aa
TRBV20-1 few CSASPYYEQYF
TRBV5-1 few CASSLETPVQAFF
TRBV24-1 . CATSDPGQGGYGYTF
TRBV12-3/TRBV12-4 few CASNKQGAGETQYF
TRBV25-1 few CASSDPSGNHNEQFF
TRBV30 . CAGAHSTYLNYGYTF
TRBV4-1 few CASSQRPPGTSRTDTQYF
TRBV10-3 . CAIPGGQSGANVLTF
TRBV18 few CASSRQGAQETQYF
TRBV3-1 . CASSQVGASQFF
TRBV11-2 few CASSSPTGVGDEQFF
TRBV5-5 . CASRWGGKQETQYF